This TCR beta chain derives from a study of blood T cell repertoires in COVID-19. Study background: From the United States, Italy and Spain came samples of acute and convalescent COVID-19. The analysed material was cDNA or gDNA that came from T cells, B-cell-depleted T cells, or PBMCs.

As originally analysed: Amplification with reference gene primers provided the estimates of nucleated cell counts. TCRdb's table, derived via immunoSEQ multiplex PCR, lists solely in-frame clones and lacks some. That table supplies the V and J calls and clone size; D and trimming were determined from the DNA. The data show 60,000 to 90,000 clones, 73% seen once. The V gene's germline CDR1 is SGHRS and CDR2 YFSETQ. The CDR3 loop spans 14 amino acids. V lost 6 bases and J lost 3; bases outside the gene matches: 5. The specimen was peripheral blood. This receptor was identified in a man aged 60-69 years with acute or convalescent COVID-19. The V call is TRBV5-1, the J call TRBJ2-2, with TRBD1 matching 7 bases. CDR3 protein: CASNVDRDTGELFF. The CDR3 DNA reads TGCGCCAGCAACGTAGACAGGGACACCGGGGAGCTGTTTTTT.